The sequence of this T cell receptor (beta chain) was determined in a study of blood T cell repertoires in COVID-19. Study details: Sources were T cells, B-cell-depleted T cells, or PBMCs; the material itself was cDNA or gDNA.

Method: immunoSEQ multiplex PCR; TCRdb's copy keeps in-frame clones and lacks some. Of fewer than 350,000 clones listed, approximately 91% are singletons. Trimming took off 4 bases at V and 5 bases at J, with 5 bases between the two ends. The CDR3 has 12 residues. CDR1 and CDR2 from the germline V gene are LNHDA and SQIVND (reference sequence). To note about this clone: Within the sample, other DNA sequences also encode this same CDR3.

Sequencing used PBMCs or T cells enriched from blood (not recorded which). The chain combines TRBV19 with TRBJ2-2; D remains ambiguous. This clonotype was obtained from a middle-aged woman with acute COVID-19. The CDR3 bases are TGTGCCAGTAGTACCCGGACCGGGGAGCTGTTTTTT. Protein sequence: CASSTRTGELFF.